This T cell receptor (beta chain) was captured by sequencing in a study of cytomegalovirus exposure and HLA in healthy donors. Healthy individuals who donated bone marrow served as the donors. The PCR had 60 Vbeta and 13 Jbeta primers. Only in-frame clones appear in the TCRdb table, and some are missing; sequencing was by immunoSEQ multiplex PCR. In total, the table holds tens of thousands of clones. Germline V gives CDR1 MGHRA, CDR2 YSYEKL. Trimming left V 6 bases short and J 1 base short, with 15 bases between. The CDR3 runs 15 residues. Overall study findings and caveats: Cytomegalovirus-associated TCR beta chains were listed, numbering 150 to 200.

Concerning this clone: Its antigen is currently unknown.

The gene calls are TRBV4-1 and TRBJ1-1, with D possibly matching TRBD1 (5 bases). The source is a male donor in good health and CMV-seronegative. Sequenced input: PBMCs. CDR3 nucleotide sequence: TGCGCCAGCAGAGGATTAGGGACTTCGAACACTGAAGCTTTCTTT. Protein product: CASRGLGTSNTEAFF.